This passage covers 29 T cell receptor beta chains from one sample sequenced in a study of neoadjuvant anti-PD-1 for oral cavity cancer. TCRdb's copy holds only in-frame clones and misses some; the assay was immunoSEQ multiplex PCR. The sample has about 24,000 clones, around a quarter seen once. Time point meaning: after neoadjuvant nivolumab, at surgical resection. This specimen was tumor tissue, taken after nivolumab (anti-PD-1) treatment. Receptors were obtained from a person aged 35-79 years with oral cavity squamous cell carcinoma.

The rearrangement links TRBV7-8 to TRBJ1-5; 12 nucleotides align to TRBD1. V lost 5 bases and J lost 7; bases outside the gene matches: 6. Per the germline V gene, CDR1 is SGHVS and CDR2 is FQNEAQ. The CDR3 is 15 amino acids. This CDR3 is CASSQGQGAGQPQHF. Written as DNA, the CDR3 is TGTGCCAGCAGCCAGGGACAGGGGGCCGGCCAGCCCCAGCATTTT.

This clone was observed a handful of times. The rearrangement links TRBV7-2 to TRBJ2-1, with D possibly being TRBD1 (6 bases). Germline loops: CDR1 SGHTA, CDR2 FQGNSA. CDR3 length equals 17 residues. Between the trimmed V and J ends, which lost 4 bases and 1 base, there was a span of 17 bases. The CDR3 nucleotides read TGTGCCAGCAGCTCCGAAACAGGGTTTGTATCCTACAATGAGCAGTTCTTC. Protein sequence: CASSSETGFVSYNEQFF.

The V gene is TRBV5-1, the J gene TRBJ2-3; the D gene is possibly TRBD1 (5 bases). Deletions cut 4 bases from V and 0 bases from J, with 9 bases between. Germline CDR1 reads SGHRS; CDR2 reads YFSETQ. The CDR3 totals 14 residues. The CDR3 sequence: CASSPDKSTDTQYF. For the CDR3, the DNA is TGCGCCAGCAGCCCGGACAAGAGCACAGATACGCAGTATTTT.

The CDR3 here is CASSGLTEGGYTF. The CDR3 coding sequence is TGTGCCAGTTCTGGTCTGACAGAAGGAGGCTACACCTTC. The chain carries TRBV19 and TRBJ1-2; D is possibly TRBD1 (5 bases). Germline assignment: CDR1 LNHDA and CDR2 SQIVND (reference sequence). The CDR3 runs to 13 residues. Trimming shortened V by 8 bases and J by 8 bases, and 18 bases separated the two germline ends.

This clone was seen more than once but under ten times. The rearrangement uses TRBV2 and TRBJ2-5; TRBD2 matches 7 bases. The CDR3 is 13 amino acids. CDR1 and CDR2 (germline): SNHLY, FYNNEI. V gave up 6 bases and J gave up 5 bases; unmatched junction bases: 6. CDR3 sequence (DNA): TGTGCCAGCAGCCCCGGGGGAGGGGAGACCCAGTACTTC. Encoded protein: CASSPGGGETQYF.

The chain combines TRBV11-1 with TRBJ2-1, with D perhaps TRBD2 (6 bases). V was shortened by 1 base and J by 3 bases, with 7 bases between the two germline ends. The CDR3 contains 14 residues. The germline CDR1 and CDR2 sequences are SGHAT and FQDESV (reference sequence). CDR3 sequence: CASSLVGGYNEQFF. DNA for the CDR3: TGTGCCAGCAGCTTAGTCGGGGGCTACAATGAGCAGTTCTTC.

This clone was counted between two and nine times. V is TRBV30 and J is TRBJ1-5; a possible D gene is TRBD1 (5 bases). The CDR3 runs to 13 residues. V was pared by 3 bases and J by 0 bases, with 6 bases between. Germline values: CDR1 GTSNPN, CDR2 SVGIG (reference sequence). CDR3 nucleotide sequence: TGTGCCTGGAGGGACAATAGCAATCAGCCCCAGCATTTT. Its protein product is CAWRDNSNQPQHF.

The rearrangement joins TRBV4-1 to TRBJ2-3; 10 bases align to TRBD2. In germline, CDR1 is MGHRA, CDR2 YSYEKL. This CDR3 contains 17 residues. V was pared by 3 bases and J by 6 bases, with 12 bases of the junction left unmatched. In nucleotides, the CDR3 is TGCGCCAGCAGCCAGCCCCTGGGACTAGCGCGGGCCGATACGCAGTATTTT. Protein sequence: CASSQPLGLARADTQYF.

The rearrangement uses TRBV9 and TRBJ2-2; TRBD2 aligns across 8 bases. This CDR3 comprises 15 residues. The germline CDR1 and CDR2 sequences are SGDLS and YYNGEE. Trimming removed 0 bases from V and 4 bases from J; junction bases left unmatched: 2. The CDR3 here is CASSVGSGVTGELFF. The CDR3 nucleotides read TGTGCCAGCAGCGTAGGTAGCGGGGTCACCGGGGAGCTGTTTTTT. The whole variable domain, remainder taken from reference TRBV9 and TRBJ2-2, is DSGVTQTPKHLITATGQRVTLRCSPRSGDLSVYWYQQSLDQGLQFLIQYYNGEERAKGNILERFSAQQFPDLHSELNLSSLELGDSALYFCASSVGSGVTGELFFGEGSRLTVL.

V and J are TRBV30 and TRBJ1-4; D not certain. Germline lookup yields CDR1 GTSNPN and CDR2 SVGIG (reference sequence). V dropped 0 bases and J dropped 8 bases, with 16 bases sitting between them. CDR3 length: 15 residues. The CDR3 nucleotides read TGTGCCTGGAGTGTCGAGGCAATCGGGGAGGAAAAACTGTTTTTT. Translating gives CAWSVEAIGEEKLFF.

This clone was seen a handful of times. The rearrangement uses TRBV4-1 and TRBJ2-1; D is perhaps TRBD2 (6 bases). The germline CDR1 and CDR2 sequences are MGHRA and YSYEKL. Deletions cut 1 base from V and 2 bases from J, with 15 bases between. This CDR3 region has 17 residues. CDR3 sequence reads: CASSQAPSGGAYNEQFF. In DNA, the CDR3 is TGCGCCAGCAGCCAAGCCCCGAGTGGCGGGGCCTACAATGAGCAGTTCTTC.

This clone has only a few counts. The chain uses TRBV29-1 and TRBJ1-3; unclear D gene. Germline-derived CDR1 and CDR2 are SQVTM and ANQGSEA. V was shortened by 3 bases and J by 4 bases, with 7 bases between the two germline ends. The CDR3 covers 12 residues. CDR3 sequence reads: CSVDSPGNTIYF. CDR3 coding DNA: TGCAGCGTTGATTCGCCCGGAAACACCATATATTTT.

The rearrangement joins TRBV20-1 to TRBJ2-7; tentatively, D is TRBD1 (5 bases). The CDR3 is made up of 11 amino acids. CDR1 DFQATT and CDR2 SNEGSKA come from the germline V gene (reference sequence). Trimming left V 4 bases short and J 3 bases short, with 7 bases between. The CDR3 nucleotides are TGCAGTGCTAAACAGGTCTACGAGCAGTACTTC. Protein sequence: CSAKQVYEQYF.

The V call is TRBV5-6, the J call TRBJ2-1; 7 bases are shared with TRBD2. This CDR3 contains 14 residues. V lost 4 bases, J lost 6 bases, and 7 bases stayed unmatched. The germline CDR1 and CDR2 sequences are SGHDT and YYEEEE. CDR3: CASSLGTIGNEQFF. The CDR3 DNA is TGTGCCAGCAGCCTCGGGACTATCGGCAATGAGCAGTTCTTC.

The chain is built from TRBV2 and TRBJ1-5; D ambiguous. The V gene lost 4 bases and the J gene lost 2 bases, with 9 bases spanning the gap. CDR1 and CDR2 from the germline V gene are SNHLY and FYNNEI. The CDR3 runs 14 residues. The CDR3 sequence is CASSAPGGNQPQHF. CDR3 coding DNA: TGTGCCAGCAGTGCCCCAGGCGGCAATCAGCCCCAGCATTTT.

J is TRBJ2-7 and V is TRBV9, with TRBD2 matching over 9 bases. CDR1 SGDLS and CDR2 YYNGEE come from the germline V gene. Losses at the gene ends were 4 bases for V and 2 bases for J; bases not matched to a gene: 10. The length of the CDR3 is 16 residues. CDR3 nucleotide sequence: TGTGCCAGCAGCCCGGGCCTCGCGGGAGGGCCCTACGAGCAGTACTTC. Residues: CASSPGLAGGPYEQYF.

The CDR3 sequence is CASSSDRGRGNTEAFF. CDR3 coding DNA: TGTGCCAGCAGTTCGGACAGGGGGCGCGGTAACACTGAAGCTTTCTTT. The genes are TRBV27 and TRBJ1-1; 11 bases match TRBD1. The V segment lost 4 bases and the J segment 2 bases; nucleotides outside the gene matches: 6. Germline loops: CDR1 MNHEY, CDR2 SMNVEV (reference sequence). This CDR3 has 16 residues.

The chain couples TRBV4-2 to TRBJ2-1, with 7 positions matching TRBD1. Trimming removed 0 bases from V and 7 bases from J; junction bases left unmatched: 6. Germline V gene data show CDR1 as LGHNA and CDR2 as YNFKEQ. This CDR3 has 15 amino acids. This chain's CDR3 is CASSQDPGTANEQFF. The CDR3 bases are TGTGCCAGCAGCCAAGATCCCGGGACAGCTAATGAGCAGTTCTTC.

V gene TRBV6-5 combines with J gene TRBJ2-7; D is ambiguous. Trimming shortened V by 5 bases and J by 0 bases, and 8 bases separated the two germline ends. The CDR3 runs to 13 residues. Germline V gene lookup returns CDR1 MNHEY and CDR2 SVGAGI. The CDR3 region has the DNA TGTGCCAGCAGTACCCAGAACTCCTACGAGCAGTACTTC. Translated: CASSTQNSYEQYF.

The count of this clone is one. J is TRBJ2-3 and V is TRBV14, with 7 bases that match TRBD2. V dropped 3 bases and J dropped 4; count of bases not matched to a gene: 10. CDR1 is SGHDN, CDR2 FVKESK, per germline. The CDR3 extends over 16 amino acids. The chain's CDR3 is CASSHIRREGSDTQYF. The DNA for the CDR3 is TGTGCCAGCAGCCATATTAGGAGGGAGGGTTCAGATACGCAGTATTTT.

Here the CDR3 reads CASSFSLGLEQYF. DNA of the CDR3: TGTGCCAGCAGTTTCAGCCTGGGGCTCGAGCAGTACTTC. The chain carries TRBV27 and TRBJ2-7; TRBD1 is a possible D gene (5 bases). This CDR3 is 13 amino acids long. From germline, CDR1 is MNHEY and CDR2 SMNVEV (reference sequence). V was shortened by 3 bases and J by 6 bases, with 12 bases between the two germline ends.

This clone appeared once. This chain uses TRBV29-1 with TRBJ2-7; no reliable D call. Trimming shortened V by 6 bases and J by 0 bases, and 12 bases separated the two germline ends. CDR3 size: 13 residues. From germline, CDR1 is SQVTM and CDR2 ANQGSEA. The CDR3 region has the DNA TGCAGCGTGGACCGGATCCGCTCCTACGAGCAGTACTTC. This sequence encodes CSVDRIRSYEQYF.

The V and J genes are TRBV7-8 and TRBJ1-2, with D maybe TRBD1 (5 bases). Deletions cut 1 base from V and 8 bases from J, with 20 bases between. Per germline, CDR1 SGHVS and CDR2 FQNEAQ. This CDR3 has 16 residues. CDR3 DNA sequence: TGTGCCAGCAGCTTAGAAGGAGGGGTGGAGGTTGGAGGCTACACCTTC. This sequence encodes CASSLEGGVEVGGYTF.

This clone was recorded at least ten times. V gene TRBV7-2 combines with J gene TRBJ1-3; 7 bases are shared with TRBD1. The CDR3 has 14 residues. Germline values: CDR1 SGHTA, CDR2 FQGNSA. V was clipped by 5 bases and J by 4 bases; unmatched bases: 5. The CDR3 sequence is CASSPGTVGNTIYF. CDR3 nucleotide sequence: TGTGCCAGCAGCCCCGGGACAGTCGGAAACACCATATATTTT.

This clone was seen more than once but under ten times. The chain combines TRBV28 with TRBJ2-7; D remains unclear. This CDR3 spans 12 amino acids. The germline V and J ends were trimmed by 3 bases and 4 bases, with 7 bases remaining between them. The germline gives CDR1 MDHEN, CDR2 SYDVKM. The CDR3 coding sequence is TGTGCCAGCAGTTTTGACGTATACGAGCAGTACTTC. This encodes CASSFDVYEQYF.

In its sample, this clone was seen a few times. This rearrangement joins TRBV5-1 to TRBJ1-2; 9 bases are shared with TRBD1. The CDR3 totals 18 residues. CDR1 SGHRS and CDR2 YFSETQ come from the germline V gene. V lost 3 bases, J lost 4 bases, and 16 bases stayed unmatched. In nucleotides, the CDR3 is TGCGCCAGCAGCTGGAAGTCCCCCCAACAGGGGGCTGCCTATGGCTACACCTTC. Amino acid sequence: CASSWKSPQQGAAYGYTF.

The rearrangement uses TRBV2 and TRBJ1-6; the D gene is possibly TRBD1 (5 bases). This CDR3 comprises 13 residues. The V gene's germline CDR1 is SNHLY and CDR2 FYNNEI. The germline V and J ends were trimmed by 3 bases and 14 bases, with 14 bases remaining between them. The CDR3 is CASSDKGQRALHF. CDR3 DNA: TGTGCCAGCAGTGATAAGGGGCAGCGGGCCCTCCACTTT. The full variable domain, its missing parts supplied by reference TRBV2 and TRBJ1-6, is EPEVTQTPSHQVTQMGQEVILRCVPISNHLYFYWYRQILGQKVEFLVSFYNNEISEKSEIFDDQFSVERPDGSNFTLKIRSTKLEDSAMYFCASSDKGQRALHFGNGTRLTVT.

In its sample, this clone was seen once. The J gene is TRBJ2-2, the V gene TRBV6-5, with D unresolved. Germline lookup yields CDR1 MNHEY and CDR2 SVGAGI. The CDR3 extends over 14 amino acids. Between the trimmed V and J ends, which lost 2 bases and 0 bases, there was a span of 4 bases. This CDR3 reads CASSYSSNTGELFF. The DNA of the CDR3 is TGTGCCAGCAGTTACAGCTCGAACACCGGGGAGCTGTTTTTT.

The rearrangement uses TRBV11-2 and TRBJ2-3, with D perhaps matching TRBD2 (5 bases). CDR3 length: 14 amino acids. The germline V gene encodes CDR1 SGHAT and CDR2 FQNNGV. Trimming took 3 bases from V and 5 from J, leaving 12 bases between them. The CDR3 region is CASSFFSAKDTQYF. The CDR3 DNA follows: TGTGCCAGCAGCTTTTTTAGCGCCAAAGATACGCAGTATTTT.